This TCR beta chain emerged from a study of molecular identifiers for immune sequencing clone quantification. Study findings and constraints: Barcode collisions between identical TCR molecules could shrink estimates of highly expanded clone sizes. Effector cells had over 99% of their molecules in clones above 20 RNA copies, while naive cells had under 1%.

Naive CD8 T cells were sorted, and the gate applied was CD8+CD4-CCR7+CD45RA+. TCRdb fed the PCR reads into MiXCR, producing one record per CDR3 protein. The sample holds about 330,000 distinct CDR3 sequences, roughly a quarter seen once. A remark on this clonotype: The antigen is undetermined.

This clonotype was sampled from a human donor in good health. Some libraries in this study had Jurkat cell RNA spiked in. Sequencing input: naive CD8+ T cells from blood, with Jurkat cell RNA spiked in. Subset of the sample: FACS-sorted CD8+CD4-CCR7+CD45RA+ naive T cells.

The CDR3, as DNA: TGCGCCAGCAGCTTTACAGGGGGCCACGAGCAGTACTTC. This translates into CASSFTGGHEQYF. J is TRBJ2-7 and V is TRBV5-1; 9 bases match TRBD1. The CDR3 spans 13 residues. In germline, CDR1 is SGHRS, CDR2 YFSETQ. The V and J ends lost 2 bases and 5 bases, in that order; junction bases with no gene match: 2.